This TCR beta chain was identified in a study of blood T cell repertoires in COVID-19. At the level of the study: The samples span acute and convalescent COVID-19 from the United States, Italy and Spain. Sources were T cells, B-cell-depleted T cells, or PBMCs; the material itself was cDNA or gDNA.

With 7 bases clipped from V and 7 bases from J, the junction kept 3 bases outside the gene matches. Germline assignment: CDR1 ENHRY and CDR2 SYGVKD. The length of the CDR3 is 14 residues. Original processing notes: Using reference gene primer amplification, nucleated cell counts were estimated. The table came from immunoSEQ multiplex PCR; TCRdb's copy has only in-frame clones and leaves some out. V and J calls and clone size are those listed in that table; D and trimming were worked out from the DNA. The table lists some 120,000 clones, around 74% of them singletons, with 6% in the top ten. The source of this sequence is an elderly man with COVID-19, enrolled during active disease. The sequencing input was peripheral blood. The chain is built from TRBV10-3 and TRBJ2-2; 13 bases match TRBD2. CDR3 sequence reads: CAITGLAGDGELFF. The CDR3 nucleotides read TGTGCCATCACCGGACTAGCGGGAGACGGGGAGCTGTTTTTT.